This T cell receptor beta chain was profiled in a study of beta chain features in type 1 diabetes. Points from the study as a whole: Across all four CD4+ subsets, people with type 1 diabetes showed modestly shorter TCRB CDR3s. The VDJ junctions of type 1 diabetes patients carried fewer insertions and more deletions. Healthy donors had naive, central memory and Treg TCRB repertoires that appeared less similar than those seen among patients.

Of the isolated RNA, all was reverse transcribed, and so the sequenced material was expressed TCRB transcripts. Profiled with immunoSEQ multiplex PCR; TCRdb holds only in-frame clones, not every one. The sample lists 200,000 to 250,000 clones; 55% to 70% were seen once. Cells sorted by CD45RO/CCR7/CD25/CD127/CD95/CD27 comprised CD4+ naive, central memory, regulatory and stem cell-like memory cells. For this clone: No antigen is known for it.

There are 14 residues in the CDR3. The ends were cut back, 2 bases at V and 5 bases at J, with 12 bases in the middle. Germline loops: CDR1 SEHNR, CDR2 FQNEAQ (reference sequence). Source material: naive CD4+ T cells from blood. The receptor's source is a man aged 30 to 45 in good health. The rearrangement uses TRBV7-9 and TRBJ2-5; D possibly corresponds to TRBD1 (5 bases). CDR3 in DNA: TGTGCCAGCAGCTTACAGGGTAGCAAGGAGACCCAGTACTTC. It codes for CASSLQGSKETQYF.